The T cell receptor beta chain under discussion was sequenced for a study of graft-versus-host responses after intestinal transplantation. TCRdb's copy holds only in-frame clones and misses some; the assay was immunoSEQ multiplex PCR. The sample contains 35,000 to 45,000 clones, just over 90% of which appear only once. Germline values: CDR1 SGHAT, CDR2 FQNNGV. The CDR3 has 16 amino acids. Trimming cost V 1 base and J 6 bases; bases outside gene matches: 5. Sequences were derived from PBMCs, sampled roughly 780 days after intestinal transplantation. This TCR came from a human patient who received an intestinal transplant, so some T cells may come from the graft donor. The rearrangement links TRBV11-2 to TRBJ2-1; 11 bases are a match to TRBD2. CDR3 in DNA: TGTGCCAGCAGCTTAGGCGCTAGCGGGAGGATCAATGAGCAGTTCTTC. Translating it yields CASSLGASGRINEQFF.